A single TCR beta chain is shown here with its context. This CDR3 region has 13 residues. Trimming left V 6 bases short and J 5 bases short, with 13 bases between. Germline V gene sequence: CDR1 MNHEY, CDR2 SVGAGI. Only in-frame clones appear in the TCRdb table, and some are missing; sequencing was by immunoSEQ multiplex PCR. The sample consists of tens of thousands of clones, about 86% of them appearing once. This record comes from a study of glioma-infiltrating T cells after dendritic cell vaccination. Study details: Glioblastoma patients came from Phase I and II dendritic cell vaccination trials.

The time point: after dendritic cell vaccination, including at tumor progression/relapse. Blood PBMC samples: pre-vaccination, two weeks post third vaccination, and at tumor progression. The starting material was blood, obtained after dendritic cell vaccination. The TCR sequence derives from a human donor with glioblastoma. V gene TRBV6-5 combines with J gene TRBJ1-1, with D unresolved. CDR3 DNA sequence: TGTGCCAGCAGGAACGGGGTTTTTACTGAAGCTTTCTTT. Translating gives CASRNGVFTEAFF.